A selection of T cell receptor beta chains follows, all from one sample in a study of T cell repertoires in cytomegalovirus infection. Each CDR3 protein gets one entry after TCRdb re-called the reads with MiXCR. Of hundreds of thousands of distinct CDR3 sequences detected, more than 20% appear once; the ten largest clones hold less than 9.5%. Input material: CD8+ T cells from PBMCs. The receptors come from a human donor in good health (CMV status not recorded). Some clones in this sample may be carry-over from other donors' samples. Each CDR3 is given with its conserved first and last residue. The D gene is left open where the match is weak. Some rows mark clone size as missing; the rest say once, few, many or name a class of expanded clone.

D | J | V | size | CDR3 | DNA
. | TRBJ1-1 | TRBV5-1 | . | CASSWTDNMNTEAFF | TGCGCCAGCAGCTGGACCGACAACATGAACACTGAAGCTTTCTTT
. | TRBJ2-7 | TRBV20-1 | few | CSARVRGSLREQYF | TGCAGTGCTAGAGTCAGGGGATCCTTGAGGGAGCAGTACTTC
. | TRBJ2-5 | TRBV24-1 | . | CATSDPRQNQETQYF | TGTGCCACCAGTGATCCCAGACAGAACCAAGAGACCCAGTACTTC
TRBD1 | TRBJ1-5 | TRBV24-1 | . | CATSFDRATHSNQPQHF | TGTGCCACCAGTTTTGACAGGGCTACACATAGCAATCAGCCCCAGCATTTT
. | TRBJ2-7 | TRBV12-3/TRBV12-4 | many | CASSPLGVYEQYF | TGTGCCAGCAGTCCCTTGGGGGTCTACGAGCAGTACTTC
. | TRBJ1-1 | TRBV12-3/TRBV12-4 | few | CASSYGAFEAFF | TGTGCCAGCAGCTATGGGGCGTTCGAAGCTTTCTTT
. | TRBJ1-5 | TRBV7-9 | few | CASSHDNSNQPQHF | TGTGCCAGCAGCCACGACAATAGCAATCAGCCCCAGCATTTT
TRBD1 | TRBJ1-6 | TRBV4-1 | many | CASSPGQGGSPLHF | TGCGCCAGCAGCCCCGGACAGGGCGGTTCACCCCTCCACTTT
. | TRBJ1-1 | TRBV28 | many | CASRRRVTEAFF | TGTGCCAGCAGACGGAGGGTCACTGAAGCTTTCTTT
TRBD1 | TRBJ2-1 | TRBV7-2 | many | CASRTGDNEQFF | TGTGCCAGCAGGACAGGGGACAATGAGCAGTTCTTC
TRBD2 | TRBJ2-5 | TRBV7-8 | few | CASSEPTSGPSRETQYF | TGTGCCAGCAGCGAACCCACTAGCGGACCAAGCCGGGAGACCCAGTACTTC
TRBD2 | TRBJ2-1 | TRBV20-1 | few | CSARDLRGALNEQFF | TGCAGTGCTAGAGATTTGCGGGGGGCCCTTAATGAGCAGTTCTTC
TRBD1 | TRBJ2-1 | TRBV29-1 | . | CSVADRENEQFF | TGCAGCGTCGCGGACAGGGAGAATGAGCAGTTCTTC
TRBD1 | TRBJ1-5 | TRBV20-1 | few | CSASLGQGVEGQPQHF | TGCAGTGCTAGCCTGGGACAGGGCGTGGAAGGTCAGCCCCAGCATTTT
. | TRBJ1-1 | TRBV20-1 | few | CSARERGSGNTEAFF | TGCAGTGCTAGAGAACGGGGGTCGGGGAACACTGAAGCTTTCTTT
. | TRBJ2-3 | TRBV19 | few | CASSIDPTGTLVTDTQYF | TGTGCCAGTAGTATAGATCCAACCGGGACGTTAGTGACAGATACGCAGTATTTT
. | TRBJ1-1 | TRBV28 | . | CASTARSLSAEAFF | TGTGCCAGCACCGCCAGGAGCTTAAGCGCTGAAGCTTTCTTT
TRBD2 | TRBJ2-1 | TRBV7-9 | many | CASSSVSRGGLRNEQFF | TGTGCCAGCAGCTCAGTCTCTCGGGGGGGCTTAAGAAATGAGCAGTTCTTC
TRBD1 | TRBJ2-1 | TRBV5-6 | . | CASGGRDRLWNEQFF | TGTGCCAGCGGGGGCCGGGACAGGTTATGGAATGAGCAGTTCTTC
. | TRBJ1-3 | TRBV7-8 | many | CASARDTGGGNTIYF | TGTGCCAGCGCTCGGGACACGGGTGGCGGAAACACCATATATTTT
. | TRBJ2-3 | TRBV4-1 | . | CASSQAGTTDTQYF | TGCGCCAGCAGCCAGGCAGGCACGACAGATACGCAGTATTTT
. | TRBJ2-5 | TRBV20-1 | . | CSAPGVSETQYF | TGCAGTGCCCCCGGGGTGTCAGAGACCCAGTACTTC
. | TRBJ2-7 | TRBV7-9 | many | CASSLENSYEQYF | TGTGCCAGCAGCTTAGAGAACAGCTACGAGCAGTACTTC
. | TRBJ2-7 | TRBV2 | . | CASSDGGFKVPEQYF | TGTGCCAGCAGTGATGGGGGTTTTAAGGTCCCCGAGCAGTACTTC
TRBD1 | TRBJ2-1 | TRBV28 | few | CASSSPGTGSYNEQFF | TGTGCCAGCAGTTCGCCCGGGACAGGCTCCTACAATGAGCAGTTCTTC
TRBD1 | TRBJ2-1 | TRBV7-6 | . | CASRGGGSLISYNEQFF | TGTGCCAGCAGAGGGGGCGGATCCCTAATTTCCTACAATGAGCAGTTCTTC
TRBD2 | TRBJ2-5 | TRBV6-2/TRBV6-3 | many | CASRGTSGGETQYF | TGTGCCAGCAGGGGGACTAGCGGAGGGGAGACCCAGTACTTC
TRBD1 | TRBJ1-5 | TRBV12-5 | . | CASGLASGQEDSNQPQHF | TGTGCTAGTGGTTTGGCCTCGGGACAGGAGGATAGCAATCAGCCCCAGCATTTT
. | TRBJ1-5 | TRBV7-6 | few | CASSRTEGSNQPQHF | TGTGCCAGCAGCCGTACTGAGGGAAGCAATCAGCCCCAGCATTTT
. | TRBJ2-5 | TRBV7-2 | many | CASSPRRGSEETQYF | TGTGCCAGCAGCCCGCGTCGGGGGTCAGAAGAGACCCAGTACTTC
. | TRBJ1-3 | TRBV27 | few | CASSFQGGNTIYF | TGTGCCAGCAGTTTCCAGGGAGGAAACACCATATATTTT
. | TRBJ2-3 | TRBV9 | . | CASSPHWGSRTDTQYF | TGTGCCAGCAGCCCCCACTGGGGAAGTCGCACAGATACGCAGTATTTT
. | TRBJ1-1 | TRBV2 | . | CATLNRGEFRSTEAFF | TGTGCCACCCTCAACCGGGGGGAATTTAGGAGCACTGAAGCTTTCTTT
. | TRBJ1-4 | TRBV7-9 | many | CASSQTGMRNEKLFF | TGTGCCAGCAGCCAAACCGGAATGAGGAATGAAAAACTGTTTTTT
. | TRBJ2-1 | TRBV6-5 | few | CASSSPPNEQFF | TGTGCCAGCAGCTCTCCGCCCAATGAGCAGTTCTTC
TRBD2 | TRBJ2-2 | TRBV11-2 | . | CASSFWTSGANTGELFF | TGTGCCAGCAGCTTCTGGACTAGCGGGGCGAACACCGGGGAGCTGTTTTTT
. | TRBJ1-5 | TRBV20-1 | . | CSARDGRSNQPQHF | TGCAGTGCTAGAGATGGACGGAGCAATCAGCCCCAGCATTTT
. | TRBJ2-7 | TRBV7-6 | many | CASSSQGGGPYEQYF | TGTGCCAGCAGCTCCCAGGGGGGGGGGCCCTACGAGCAGTACTTC
TRBD2 | TRBJ2-1 | TRBV6-5 | . | CASTLTSGVSDEQFF | TGTGCCAGCACTCTCACTAGCGGGGTTTCGGATGAGCAGTTCTTC
. | TRBJ2-3 | TRBV19 | many | CASRIRPVSTDTQYF | TGTGCCAGTAGGATTCGGCCGGTTAGCACAGATACGCAGTATTTT
TRBD2 | TRBJ2-1 | TRBV7-9 | . | CASIGGDNLGEQFF | TGTGCCAGCATCGGGGGGGACAATTTGGGTGAGCAGTTCTTC
. | TRBJ1-3 | TRBV20-1 | few | CSAKMVNTIYF | TGCAGTGCCAAGATGGTGAACACCATATATTTT
TRBD2 | TRBJ2-1 | TRBV6-2/TRBV6-3 | . | CASSPTGRGDEQFF | TGTGCCAGCAGCCCTACGGGGCGGGGGGATGAGCAGTTCTTC
. | TRBJ2-3 | TRBV4-1 | many | CASSQVQASTDTQYF | TGCGCCAGCAGCCAAGTTCAGGCGAGCACAGATACGCAGTATTTT
TRBD1 | TRBJ1-1 | TRBV6-5 | few | CASSSLFGQGTTSTEAFF | TGTGCCAGCAGTTCCCTGTTTGGACAGGGGACGACGAGCACTGAAGCTTTCTTT
TRBD2 | TRBJ2-2 | TRBV6-5 | . | CASSYGLAGVLNTGELFF | TGTGCCAGCAGTTACGGACTAGCGGGGGTTTTGAACACCGGGGAGCTGTTTTTT
. | TRBJ1-2 | TRBV13 | . | CASSLGGLVNYGYTF | TGTGCCAGCAGCTTAGGGGGTTTGGTTAACTATGGCTACACCTTC
. | TRBJ1-1 | TRBV15 | few | CATSRDMSQRPRANTEAFF | TGTGCCACCAGCAGAGATATGTCTCAGAGACCTAGAGCGAACACTGAAGCTTTCTTT
. | TRBJ2-3 | TRBV24-1 | . | CATSDPPNGDTQYF | TGTGCCACCAGTGACCCCCCCAACGGAGATACGCAGTATTTT
. | TRBJ1-5 | TRBV7-2 | many | CASSQLPNSNQPQHF | TGTGCCAGCAGCCAACTACCGAATAGCAATCAGCCCCAGCATTTT
TRBD2 | TRBJ2-3 | TRBV7-9 | . | CASSLAYGLAGDTDTQYF | TGTGCCAGCAGCTTAGCCTACGGACTAGCGGGGGACACAGATACGCAGTATTTT
. | TRBJ1-2 | TRBV7-2 | many | CASIPGQNYGYTF | TGTGCCAGCATTCCGGGACAAAACTATGGCTACACCTTC
. | TRBJ2-1 | TRBV6-5 | few | CASSYGHYNEQFF | TGTGCCAGCAGTTATGGACATTACAATGAGCAGTTCTTC
. | TRBJ1-1 | TRBV20-1 | . | CSARPIGGLEAFF | TGCAGTGCCCGACCGATAGGGGGGCTAGAAGCTTTCTTT
TRBD1 | TRBJ1-5 | TRBV2 | many | CASRDRLNQPQHF | TGTGCCAGCAGGGACAGGTTGAATCAGCCCCAGCATTTT
. | TRBJ1-1 | TRBV7-2 | many | CASSPKGGAGVTEAFF | TGTGCCAGCAGCCCAAAGGGGGGGGCTGGGGTCACTGAAGCTTTCTTT
. | TRBJ1-1 | TRBV29-1 | . | CNVGTRVTEAFF | TGCAACGTCGGGACAAGGGTAACTGAAGCTTTCTTT
. | TRBJ1-1 | TRBV28 | many | CASLTLTGRWGEAFF | TGTGCCAGCTTAACCCTCACAGGGCGATGGGGTGAAGCTTTCTTT
. | TRBJ2-3 | TRBV7-9 | many | CASSLESTQYF | TGTGCCAGCAGCTTGGAAAGTACGCAGTATTTT